This T cell receptor beta chain was captured by sequencing in a study of shared clonotypes between healthy human individuals. The study's findings and limits: A reduction in generation probabilities was seen for non-shared clonotypes relative to those shared by all four donors. Among donors, the sharing of clonotypes was expected to be influenced by sequencing depth. Across a handful of donors, naive CD4 shared around 5.3%, naive CD8 under 4%, memory CD4 roughly 2.2%, memory CD8 0.4% to 0.5%.

Libraries were prepared by immunoSEQ multiplex PCR; TCRdb keeps only in-frame clonotypes and omits some of them. Here the sample spans over 950,000 clones, 60% to 80% being singletons. Details on this clone: Its antigen is not identified.

This CDR3 has 18 amino acids. The V gene's germline CDR1 is SGHTS and CDR2 YDEGEE. V was pared by 4 bases and J by 7 bases, with 27 bases between. Everyone who donated was a Caucasian adult who lived in Nashville, Tennessee. This TCR came from a man aged 18 to 29 in good health. Some clones in this sample may be carry-over from other donors' samples. Specimen: memory CD4+ T cells from PBMCs. The subset: CD45RA-negative fraction. The chain is built from TRBV5-8 and TRBJ2-1; D tentatively reads TRBD1 or TRBD2 (6 bases each). CDR3 region: CASSRPGATRSLSNEQFF. The CDR3 coding sequence is TGTGCCAGCAGCCGACCGGGGGCTACTAGGTCACTCTCAAATGAGCAGTTCTTC.